These T cell receptor beta chains were read from a single sample in a study of blood T cell repertoires in COVID-19. Libraries were prepared by immunoSEQ multiplex PCR; TCRdb keeps only in-frame clonotypes and omits some of them. This sample carries around 260,000 clones, about 87% of them seen once, and the ten largest clones take around 5.1%. The sample comprised peripheral blood. The receptors shown here come from a woman in her fifties or sixties with COVID-19, enrolled during active disease. The CDR3 runs from the conserved cysteine through the conserved F or W. D genes are given only for firm matches. Not all rows give a size; the values are once, few, many and, for expanded clones, a class.

D gene: TRBD2
clone size: -
V gene: TRBV4-3
J gene: TRBJ2-1
CDR3 DNA: TGCGCCAGCAGCCAAAGCGGGGGGTCCTACAATGAGCAGTTCTTC
CDR3 protein: CASSQSGGSYNEQFF

D gene: -
clone size: -
V gene: TRBV29-1
J gene: TRBJ2-7
CDR3 DNA: TGCAGCGTCGGGGCGAGGAGGGGCGAGCAGTACTTC
CDR3 protein: CSVGARRGEQYF

D gene: TRBD1
clone size: -
V gene: TRBV6-6
J gene: TRBJ1-1
CDR3 DNA: TGTGCCAGCAGTTACGGTCCCGACAGGGCTGAAGCTTTCTTT
CDR3 protein: CASSYGPDRAEAFF

D gene: -
clone size: once
V gene: TRBV3-1/TRBV3-2
J gene: TRBJ2-3
CDR3 DNA: TGTGCCAGCAGCTACGGGACTCTCACAGATACGCAGTATTTT
CDR3 protein: CASSYGTLTDTQYF

D gene: TRBD1
clone size: -
V gene: TRBV29-1
J gene: TRBJ2-5
CDR3 DNA: TGCAGCGCTACGACAGGGGCCGGGTCGGAGACCCAGTACTTC
CDR3 protein: CSATTGAGSETQYF

D gene: TRBD2
clone size: -
V gene: TRBV6-5
J gene: TRBJ2-3
CDR3 DNA: TGTGCCACCGGACTAGCGGGAGGGGCGCAGTATTTT
CDR3 protein: CATGLAGGAQYF

D gene: -
clone size: -
V gene: TRBV27
J gene: TRBJ1-2
CDR3 DNA: TGTGCCAGCAGTTTTGGGACAAGCTATGGCTACACCTTC
CDR3 protein: CASSFGTSYGYTF

D gene: TRBD1
clone size: -
V gene: TRBV30
J gene: TRBJ2-5
CDR3 DNA: TGTGCCTGGTCCAGGGGGCTACAAGAGACCCAGTACTTC
CDR3 protein: CAWSRGLQETQYF

D gene: -
clone size: -
V gene: TRBV4-2
J gene: TRBJ2-1
CDR3 DNA: TGTGCCAGCAGCCAAGATGGGAGGAGGGCGGATCTAGCGACACTCTATGAGCAGTTCTTC
CDR3 protein: CASSQDGRRADLATLYEQFF

D gene: -
clone size: once
V gene: TRBV19
J gene: TRBJ1-6
CDR3 DNA: TGTGCCAGTAGTACAACAGGGTTTGGCTATAATTCACCCCTCCACTTT
CDR3 protein: CASSTTGFGYNSPLHF

D gene: TRBD1
clone size: -
V gene: TRBV28
J gene: TRBJ1-2
CDR3 DNA: TGTACCAGCAGTTTAGGCGGGACAGGGTTCGGCTACACCTTC
CDR3 protein: CTSSLGGTGFGYTF

D gene: TRBD1
clone size: -
V gene: TRBV18
J gene: TRBJ1-4
CDR3 DNA: TGTGCCAGCTCCCGGGACAGGCGTAATGAAAAACTGTTTTTT
CDR3 protein: CASSRDRRNEKLFF

D gene: -
clone size: -
V gene: TRBV29-1
J gene: TRBJ2-5
CDR3 DNA: TGCAGCGTTGAAGACAGAAGCGGGGAGACCCAGTACTTC
CDR3 protein: CSVEDRSGETQYF

D gene: -
clone size: -
V gene: TRBV7-2
J gene: TRBJ1-5
CDR3 DNA: TGTGCCAGCAGCTCCGGGAATCAGCCCCAGCATTTT
CDR3 protein: CASSSGNQPQHF

D gene: -
clone size: -
V gene: TRBV10-3
J gene: TRBJ1-2
CDR3 DNA: TGTGCCATCAGTGAAATAGGAACAGGGCCTCTTTCTGGCTACACCTTC
CDR3 protein: CAISEIGTGPLSGYTF

D gene: TRBD2
clone size: -
V gene: TRBV7-2
J gene: TRBJ2-3
CDR3 DNA: TGTGCCAGCAGCTCACGGACTAGCGGGGGTGGAGATACGCAGTATTTT
CDR3 protein: CASSSRTSGGGDTQYF

D gene: TRBD2
clone size: -
V gene: TRBV9
J gene: TRBJ2-3
CDR3 DNA: TGTGCCAGCAGCGTAGGTGCTAGCGGGATCACAGATACGCAGTATTTT
CDR3 protein: CASSVGASGITDTQYF

D gene: TRBD1
clone size: -
V gene: TRBV27
J gene: TRBJ1-4
CDR3 DNA: TGTGCCAGCAGTCCTTGGGACAGAAATGAAAAACTGTTTTTT
CDR3 protein: CASSPWDRNEKLFF

D gene: -
clone size: -
V gene: TRBV30
J gene: TRBJ1-3
CDR3 DNA: TGTGCCTGGAGTAACGGGGAACCTGGAAACACCATATATTTT
CDR3 protein: CAWSNGEPGNTIYF

D gene: -
clone size: -
V gene: TRBV28
J gene: TRBJ1-2
CDR3 DNA: TGTGCCAGCAGGCAGGGTCAGTATGGCTACACCTTC
CDR3 protein: CASRQGQYGYTF

D gene: TRBD1
clone size: -
V gene: TRBV6-6
J gene: TRBJ2-7
CDR3 DNA: TGTGCCAGCAACCCCACAGGGGTTATTCCCTACGAGCAGTACTTC
CDR3 protein: CASNPTGVIPYEQYF

D gene: TRBD1
clone size: -
V gene: TRBV5-4
J gene: TRBJ1-2
CDR3 DNA: TGTGCCAGCAGCTCGCCGGGACAGTCCTTCTATGGCTACACCTTC
CDR3 protein: CASSSPGQSFYGYTF

D gene: TRBD1
clone size: -
V gene: TRBV9
J gene: TRBJ1-1
CDR3 DNA: TGTGCCAGCAGCCCCAGGACAGGCCTAACCACTGAAGCTTTCTTT
CDR3 protein: CASSPRTGLTTEAFF

D gene: -
clone size: -
V gene: TRBV6-5
J gene: TRBJ1-1
CDR3 DNA: TGTGCCAGCAACCCCTGGGTAGGGAGTATCTCTGAAGCTTTCTTT
CDR3 protein: CASNPWVGSISEAFF

D gene: TRBD2
clone size: few
V gene: TRBV4-3
J gene: TRBJ2-5
CDR3 DNA: TGCGCCAGCAGCCAAGTGGGGACTACCGGGGGAGAGACCCAGTACTTC
CDR3 protein: CASSQVGTTGGETQYF

D gene: TRBD2
clone size: -
V gene: TRBV24-1
J gene: TRBJ2-6
CDR3 DNA: TGTGCCACCAGTGATCCCGGGGGAGGGGCTGGGGCCAACGTCCTGACTTTC
CDR3 protein: CATSDPGGGAGANVLTF

D gene: TRBD1
clone size: -
V gene: TRBV6-2/TRBV6-3
J gene: TRBJ1-1
CDR3 DNA: TGTGCCAGCAGTTACTCGGGACAGTGGACTGAAGCTTTCTTT
CDR3 protein: CASSYSGQWTEAFF